A selection of T cell receptor beta chains follows, all from one sample in a study of T cell changes during pregnancy in multiple sclerosis. Clones were sequenced by immunoSEQ multiplex PCR, and TCRdb holds only the in-frame ones, with some missing. The sample holds about 38,000 clones, approximately 91% seen once. This specimen consisted of CD8+ T cells from peripheral blood mononuclear cells, obtained after pregnancy. These TCRs come from a female donor with multiple sclerosis, enrolled in a pregnancy study. The CDR3 runs from the conserved cysteine through the conserved F or W. A D gene is named only where the DNA matches it firmly. Clone size is not always given. Where it is, it says once, few, many or a class for expanded clones.

d_call,j_call,clone_size,v_call,cdr3_nt,cdr3_aa
TRBD1,TRBJ1-5,-,TRBV28,TGTGCCAGCAGTTTCCCCACTGACAGGGCGAGCAATCAGCCCCAGCATTTT,CASSFPTDRASNQPQHF
-,TRBJ2-1,-,TRBV9,TGTGCCAGCAGCGACCAGGGGAACGAGCAGTTCTTC,CASSDQGNEQFF
-,TRBJ2-7,-,TRBV28,TGTGCCAGCAACCCGACAGGTACCTACGAGCAGTACTTC,CASNPTGTYEQYF
TRBD1,TRBJ2-3,-,TRBV28,TGTGCCAGCAGGCTGACAGGGTTTGATACGCAGTATTTT,CASRLTGFDTQYF
TRBD1,TRBJ2-3,-,TRBV5-1,TGCGCCAGCAGCGCAAACTCCGGGACAGGGTCAGATACGCAGTATTTT,CASSANSGTGSDTQYF
-,TRBJ1-2,once,TRBV9,TGTGCCAGCAGCGCGTCGACCAGGGCCCAAAATACTAACTATGGCTACACCTTC,CASSASTRAQNTNYGYTF
-,TRBJ2-1,-,TRBV27,TGTGCCAGTGGAGGGCGGGGCGCTAGCCCTAATGATGAGCAGTTCTTC,CASGGRGASPNDEQFF
-,TRBJ1-1,-,TRBV4-2,TGTGCCAGCAGCCAAGACAATCAGATGCGCCCGGGGGGATGGGGGGGTGAAGCTTTCTTT,CASSQDNQMRPGGWGGEAFF
-,TRBJ2-1,-,TRBV4-2,TGTGCCAGCAGCCAGAATCGAGAAGCGCGCCATGAGCAGTTCTTC,CASSQNREARHEQFF
-,TRBJ2-5,once,TRBV29-1,TGCAGCGTTAGAGGGCGCAAGACCCAGTACTTC,CSVRGRKTQYF
-,TRBJ2-4,-,TRBV14,TGTGCCAGCAGCCATCAAGGCTTGGGCAGGGATAGCATTCAGTACTTC,CASSHQGLGRDSIQYF
-,TRBJ1-5,-,TRBV2,TGTGCCAGCAGTGAAGGTGGCGGGAATCAGCCCCAGCATTTT,CASSEGGGNQPQHF
-,TRBJ1-1,-,TRBV5-6,TGTGCCAGCAGCTTGGGGGCAGGGTTTACTGAAGCTTTCTTT,CASSLGAGFTEAFF
-,TRBJ1-2,-,TRBV30,TGTGCCTGGAGTGTAGGGCTAGGACAGCCCCCGGGGTATGGCTACACCTTC,CAWSVGLGQPPGYGYTF
TRBD1,TRBJ1-5,-,TRBV7-2,TGTGCCAGCAGCTTAGGCCCGGACAGGGGGATAAGGGGTCAGCCCCAGCATTTT,CASSLGPDRGIRGQPQHF
-,TRBJ2-2,-,TRBV28,TGTGCCAGCAGTTCCGACAGGACTTCGAACACCGGGGAGCTGTTTTTT,CASSSDRTSNTGELFF
-,TRBJ1-2,-,TRBV9,TGTGCCAGCAGCGTGTACACAGGTATCGATGGCTACACCTTC,CASSVYTGIDGYTF
-,TRBJ1-1,-,TRBV30,TGTGCCTGGAGTGTCGCAGGGAACACTGAAGCTTTCTTT,CAWSVAGNTEAFF
-,TRBJ1-2,-,TRBV4-1,TGCGCCAGCAGTCCCCCAGGGCAGGTGAACTATGGCTACACCTTC,CASSPPGQVNYGYTF
TRBD2,TRBJ2-5,-,TRBV28,TGTGCCAGCAGGGGACTAGCGGGTCTCAGCGCTCAAGAGACCCAGTACTTC,CASRGLAGLSAQETQYF